Detailed here is one T cell receptor (beta chain). Its antigen is undetermined. Averaging about 116 mL, one heparinised blood draw came from each individual donor. All sorted populations exceeded 98% purity. Germline V gene data show CDR1 as LGHNA and CDR2 as YSLEER. This CDR3 is built from 18 residues. V shed 1 base and J 0 bases; nucleotides not matched to a gene: 7. Expressed TCRB transcripts got sequenced, as all isolated RNA was reverse transcribed. Sequencing used immunoSEQ multiplex PCR; TCRdb keeps in-frame clones, though not all of them. The sample lists about 650,000 clones; around 11% were seen once. This entry is derived from a study of beta chain features in type 1 diabetes. At the level of the study: Across all samples, roughly 98,000,000 sorted cells were examined.

Broader study findings: The study found moderately but significantly shorter TCRB CDR3s in all four CD4+ subsets of Type 1 diabetes patients. It was among patients, rather than healthy donors, that naive, central memory and Treg TCRB repertoires appeared more similar.

Material: naive CD4+ T cells from blood. The sequence came from a man under 40 with type 1 diabetes. The chain has TRBV4-3 and TRBJ2-5, with 11 bases lining up with TRBD2. The CDR3, as DNA: TGCGCCAGCAGCCAAGCGGTCGCTAGCGGGGGGTACCAAGAGACCCAGTACTTC. It yields the protein CASSQAVASGGYQETQYF.